This TCR beta chain was captured by sequencing in a study of T-cell memory formation after mild COVID-19. Whole-study results and caveats: For second-wave clones that peaked at day 37, SARS-CoV-2 specificity went unverified. Most CD4+ clones that shrank were in CM and EM, while CD8+ ones turned up in EMRA.

Researchers used 5'RACE with constant-segment primers to make TCR alpha and TCR beta cDNA libraries that carry sample barcodes and UMIs. TCRdb reprocessed the 5' RACE reads with MiXCR, giving one entry per CDR3 protein. Of a few hundred thousand distinct CDR3 sequences listed, 15% to 20% were seen once; the top ten hold 20% to 25%. There are many counts of this clonotype. Antigen specificity is unknown. Germline V gene data show CDR1 as SGHTA and CDR2 as FQGNSA. The length of the CDR3 is 18 residues. Losses at the gene ends were 5 bases for V and 5 bases for J; bases not matched to a gene: 16. The chain is built from TRBV7-2 and TRBJ2-3, with 10 bases identical to TRBD2. Sequencing input: PBMCs or a T cell subset sorted from them (not recorded which). The sequence derives from a young man who had mild COVID-19 (a few samples of this study predate the infection). Cell type and time point are not known. CDR3 region: CASSLSIAGGIIQDTQYF. CDR3 DNA sequence: TGTGCCAGCAGCCTAAGTATAGCGGGGGGAATTATTCAAGATACGCAGTATTTT.